This T cell receptor beta chain was recorded in a study of draining lymph node invasion in breast cancer (dated by TCRdb to the early 2020s). In the study overall: Nodal metastasis was diagnosed by histology and cytokeratin immunohistochemistry and confirmed by EpCAM/CD45 flow cytometry. In a separate targeted assay, bulk TCR-beta CDR3 sequencing compared sorted memory regulatory T cells and memory conventional CD4 T cells across breast cancer tissues. From each patient, matched non-invaded and tumor-invaded tumor-draining lymph nodes and the primary tumor were collected, and both Treg and Tconv subsets were profiled. The separate targeted TCR sequencing covered lymph nodes from roughly 5 patients, with primary tumors sequenced for three of those patients. What the research found in general, with its limitations: TCRs shared between the Treg and Tconv subsets were viewed as suggestive of, but not proof of, a common clonal origin. Tracking the tumor top-100 clones was possible in just two patients. Some clones from the top 100 tumor clones were found in both invaded and non-invaded nodes, which suggests recirculation between the tumor and the draining nodes. In each tissue, about 12-22% of Treg TCRs were also present in Tconvs, a finding interpreted as suggesting peripheral induction of Tregs. Data could not resolve whether Treg conversion occurred in a given organ or whether converted Tregs recirculated between nodes and tumor. According to the targeted TCR-seq data, Tregs appeared to be more clonally expanded than Tconvs in every tissue, and both subsets had lower diversity in tumor than in lymph nodes.

The CDR3 holds 13 amino acids from the cysteine to the phenylalanine. This entry keeps only the CDR3 DNA: 39 bases, framed from base 1. V is reduced by 5 bases and J by 6 bases, leaving a spacing of 14 bases between them. As to this clonotype: Its recognized antigen is unknown. The input lacks base qualities; no much larger clone sits a single base away.

Library preparation was by bulk RNA-seq. The listed sequencing device is Illumina HiSeq 2500. The study's own analysis went as follows. CDR3 sequences in the separate targeted TCR-seq dataset were extracted from raw reads and quantified using MiXCR version 2.1.5 with default parameters. In the separate targeted TCR-seq dataset, TCR-beta clones were defined by the combination of V gene, J gene and CDR3 sequence. In the separate targeted TCR-seq dataset, clones with fewer than three counts were removed, then only the 90% most strongly expressed clones per sample were retained. In the separate targeted TCR-seq dataset, Treg-Tconv overlap was calculated per tissue as the number of shared clones divided by the total number of Treg clones, multiplied by 100. In TCRdb, the public reads were trimmed at Q25 with fastp and aligned with MiXCR, with productive beta chains retained. Rows are unified per CDR3 protein, each entry keeping the most common DNA and genes. These V and J calls derive from TCRdb rather than the authors' analysis. This sample gives around 4,000 distinct CDR3 sequences in total; roughly four fifths of them show up just once. The ten largest clones add up to about 1.8% of the sample.

For memory conventional CD4 T cells, the sort was based on CD4+ CD45RA- CD25- cells. Tumor-draining lymph nodes were classified as non-invaded or invaded according to absence or presence of metastatic tumor cells. T cells were pre-enriched with a Miltenyi Pan T Cell isolation kit before staining and sorting. Immunohistochemistry for estrogen receptor, progesterone receptor, HER2 and Ki-67 was used to characterize the primary tumors. Fresh surgical tissue was processed within a few hours after surgery by cutting into small fragments. Tissue fragments were enzymatically digested with Liberase TL plus DNase for 20 minutes and filtered through a 40-micrometer strainer. After DAPI live/dead staining, sorting was performed on a BD FACS Aria II with 98-99% purity. Sorted cells were lysed in TCL buffer and RNA was purified with a Norgen Single Cell RNA purification kit including DNase treatment.

The chain was built from TRBV12-3 or TRBV12-4 and TRBJ2-7, with TRBD1 tentatively as D gene (5 bases match). The TCR was taken from a female donor with luminal breast cancer. The sequenced sample was sorted memory CD4+ effector T cells from a lymph node. What the cell subset or site label conveys for this sample: CD45RA-negative sorted CD4+ T cells (memory Tconv or effector/memory Treg). The CDR3 amino acid sequence is: CASSPWGQGEQYF. The nucleotide sequence is TGTGCCAGCAGTCCATGGGGCCAAGGCGAGCAGTACTTC.